The T cell receptor beta chain under discussion was sequenced for a study of blood T cell repertoires in COVID-19. Study-wide background: COVID-19 samples, acute and convalescent, were from the United States, Italy and Spain. Sources were T cells, B-cell-depleted T cells, or PBMCs; the material itself was cDNA or gDNA.

This CDR3 has 14 amino acids. V was pared by 1 base and J by 5 bases, with 5 bases of the junction left unmatched. The germline gives CDR1 SGHRS, CDR2 YFSETQ. In the study's own analysis: Nucleated cell number was recorded as an estimate derived from reference gene primer amplification. Some clones are missing from TCRdb's copy, which holds only in-frame ones; the method was immunoSEQ multiplex PCR. V, J and clone size are those of that table, while D and trimming were read from the DNA. The sample includes more than 150,000 clones, roughly four fifths seen only once; the top ten take approximately 15%.

The sequenced material came from peripheral blood. This clonotype was sampled from a man over 45 who had recovered from COVID-19. The chain has TRBV5-1 and TRBJ2-7; TRBD2 aligns across 8 bases. CDR3 DNA sequence: TGCGCCAGCAGCTTGTTAACACTAGCGGACGAGCAGTACTTC. Translation gives CASSLLTLADEQYF. The full variable domain, completed using reference TRBV5-1 and TRBJ2-7, is KAGVTQTPRYLIKTRGQQVTLSCSPISGHRSVSWYQQTPGQGLQFLFEYFSETQRNKGNFPGRFSGRQFSNSRSEMNVSTLELGDSALYLCASSLLTLADEQYFGPGTRLTVT.